This T cell receptor beta chain was captured in a study of blood T cell repertoires in COVID-19. Sequenced by immunoSEQ multiplex PCR; TCRdb stores in-frame clones only, minus some. The table shows some 150,000 clones, with around 73% occurring only once. This CDR3 contains 12 residues. CDR1 is SNHLY and CDR2 is FYNNEI in the germline V gene. V lost 8 bases and J lost 5, with 12 bases in between. The V gene is TRBV2, the J gene TRBJ1-1, with D unresolved. The sequence derives from a woman between 45 and 65 years old with active or convalescent COVID-19. What was sequenced was peripheral blood. CDR3 protein: CASGLRQTEAFF. The CDR3, as DNA: TGTGCCAGCGGGCTTCGGCAGACTGAAGCTTTCTTT.